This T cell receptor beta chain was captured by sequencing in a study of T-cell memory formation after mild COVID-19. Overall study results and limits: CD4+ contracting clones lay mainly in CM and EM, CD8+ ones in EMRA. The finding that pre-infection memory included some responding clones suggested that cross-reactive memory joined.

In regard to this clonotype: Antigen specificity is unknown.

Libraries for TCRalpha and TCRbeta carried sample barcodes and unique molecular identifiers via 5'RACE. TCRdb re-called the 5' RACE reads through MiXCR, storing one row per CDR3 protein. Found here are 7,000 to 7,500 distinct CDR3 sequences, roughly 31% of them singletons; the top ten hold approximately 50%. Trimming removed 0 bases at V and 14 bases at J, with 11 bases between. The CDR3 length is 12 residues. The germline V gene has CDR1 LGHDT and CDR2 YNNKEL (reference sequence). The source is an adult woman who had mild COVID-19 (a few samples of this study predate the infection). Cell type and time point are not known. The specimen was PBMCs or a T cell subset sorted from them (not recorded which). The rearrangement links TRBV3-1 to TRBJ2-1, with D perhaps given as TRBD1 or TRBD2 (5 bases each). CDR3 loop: CASSQDLGVEFF. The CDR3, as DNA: TGTGCCAGCAGCCAAGATCTGGGGGTGGAGTTCTTC.